This passage covers 10 T cell receptor beta chains from one sample sequenced in a study of blood T cell repertoires in COVID-19. Generated by immunoSEQ multiplex PCR, the TCRdb table keeps only in-frame clones and is missing some. The table has over 400,000 clones, 86% seen once. The sample taken for sequencing was peripheral blood. These receptor sequences come from a woman younger than 45 with active or convalescent COVID-19.

V gene TRBV11-2 combines with J gene TRBJ2-1, with a possible D match to TRBD2 (5 bases). CDR1 SGHAT and CDR2 FQNNGV come from the germline V gene. The V end lost 6 bases, the J end lost 7 bases, and 16 bases lay between the germline ends. CDR3 length: 14 residues. CDR3 nucleotide sequence: TGTGCCAGCAGTTTAACCGGACTTCCTAATGAGCAGTTCTTC. It translates to CASSLTGLPNEQFF.

The chain uses TRBV27 and TRBJ2-1; 8 bases match TRBD2. The germline V gene encodes CDR1 MNHEY and CDR2 SMNVEV (reference sequence). The CDR3 runs 14 residues. V was pared by 8 bases and J by 0 bases, with 3 bases of the junction left unmatched. CDR3 nucleotide sequence: TGTGCCAGCCGGGGGACTAGCTCCTACAATGAGCAGTTCTTC. This translates into CASRGTSSYNEQFF.

J is TRBJ1-6 and V is TRBV14; a possible D gene is TRBD1 (6 bases). Trimming left V 3 bases short and J 10 bases short, with 13 bases between. This CDR3 has 14 residues. CDR1 and CDR2 (germline): SGHDN, FVKESK. The CDR3 coding sequence is TGTGCCAGCAGCCAGACCCCAGGGGCATCACCCCTCCACTTT. It is translated as CASSQTPGASPLHF.

In this sample, this clone turned up many times. The chain is built from TRBV27 and TRBJ1-2, with D uncertain. This CDR3 spans 13 amino acids. The germline gives CDR1 MNHEY, CDR2 SMNVEV (reference sequence). Trimming shortened V by 9 bases and J by 0 bases, and 11 bases separated the two germline ends. CDR3 residues: CASALGANYGYTF. The CDR3 coding sequence is TGTGCCAGTGCATTGGGAGCTAACTATGGCTACACCTTC.

The gene calls are TRBV3-1 (or the pseudogene TRBV3-2) and TRBJ1-2; D remains unclear. Germline V gives CDR1 LGHDT, CDR2 YNNKEL (reference sequence). The CDR3 consists of 15 residues. Trimming removed 5 bases at V and 5 bases at J, with 18 bases between. The CDR3 DNA reads TGTGCCAGCAGCAGTACAGTGAGGGAGAATTATGGCTACACCTTC. It yields the protein CASSSTVRENYGYTF.

The chain carries TRBV27 and TRBJ1-2; TRBD1 might be the D (6 bases). With 6 bases removed from V and 2 bases from J, the gap between germline ends came to 19 bases. The CDR3 totals 16 residues. Germline lookup yields CDR1 MNHEY and CDR2 SMNVEV (reference sequence). The CDR3 DNA reads TGTGCCAGCAGCGCCCACCCCCGGGGGGCAAACTATGGCTACACCTTC. Amino acids: CASSAHPRGANYGYTF.

This chain links TRBV10-3 with TRBJ2-1, with 9 positions matching TRBD2. The germline V gene has CDR1 ENHRY and CDR2 SYGVKD. V shed 6 bases, J shed 6 bases, and the junction held 18 bases outside the gene matches. The CDR3 has 18 residues. The CDR3 region has the DNA TGTGCCATCAGCCTGACGGGCGGGAGGGCCGGATTAGGCAATGAGCAGTTCTTC. Amino acid sequence: CAISLTGGRAGLGNEQFF.

The chain has TRBV30 and TRBJ1-5; D ambiguous. In germline, CDR1 is GTSNPN, CDR2 SVGIG (reference sequence). CDR3 size: 14 residues. Trimming removed 1 base from V and 5 bases from J, with 12 bases in between. For the CDR3, the DNA is TGTGCCTGGAGTGGTGGGCAGACGTATCAGCCCCAGCATTTT. Its translation is CAWSGGQTYQPQHF.

This clone was seen only a few times. The V gene is TRBV6-1, the J gene TRBJ2-2; 9 nucleotides line up with TRBD1. This CDR3 spans 14 amino acids. CDR1 is MNHNS, CDR2 SASEGT, per germline. Trimming took 10 bases from V and 2 from J; bases not matched to a gene: 5. CDR3 bases: TGTGCCATCCGGACAGGGGCAAACACCGGGGAGCTGTTTTTT. This sequence encodes CAIRTGANTGELFF.

This clone was seen a handful of times. The chain combines TRBV4-1 with TRBJ2-6, with a tentative D call TRBD2 (6 bases). CDR1 is MGHRA, CDR2 YSYEKL, per germline. CDR3 size: 17 residues. Trimming pared 3 bases from V and 1 base from J, leaving 13 bases between. The CDR3 DNA is TGCGCCAGCAGCCACCTCCCGGGGGAGTCTGGGGCCAACGTCCTGACTTTC. It translates to CASSHLPGESGANVLTF.